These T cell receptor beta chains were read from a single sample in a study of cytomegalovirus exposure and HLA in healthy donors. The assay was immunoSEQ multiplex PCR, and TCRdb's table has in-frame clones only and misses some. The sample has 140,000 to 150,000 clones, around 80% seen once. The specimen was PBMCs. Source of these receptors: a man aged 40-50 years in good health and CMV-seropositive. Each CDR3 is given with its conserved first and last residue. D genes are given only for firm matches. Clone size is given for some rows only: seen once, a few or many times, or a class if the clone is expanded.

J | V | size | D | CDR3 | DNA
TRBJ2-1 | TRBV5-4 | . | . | CASSLPARGEQFF | TGTGCCAGCAGCCTCCCAGCTAGGGGAGAGCAGTTCTTC
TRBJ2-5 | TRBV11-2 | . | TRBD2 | CASSLYGGEETQYF | TGTGCCAGCAGCTTGTATGGGGGGGAAGAGACCCAGTACTTC
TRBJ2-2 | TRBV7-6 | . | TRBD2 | CASSPIAGNTGELFF | TGTGCCAGCAGTCCAATAGCGGGTAACACCGGGGAGCTGTTTTTT
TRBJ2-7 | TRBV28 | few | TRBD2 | CASSREGPTYEQYF | TGTGCCAGCAGTCGGGAGGGCCCTACCTACGAGCAGTACTTC
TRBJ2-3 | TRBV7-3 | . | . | CASSSSSARTDTQYF | TGTGCCAGCAGCTCCTCTAGCGCCCGCACAGATACGCAGTATTTT
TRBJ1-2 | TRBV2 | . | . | CASRRGRSGYTF | TGTGCCAGCAGACGCGGGCGCAGTGGCTACACCTTC
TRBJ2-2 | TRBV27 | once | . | CASSPILANTGELFF | TGTGCCAGCAGTCCTATACTAGCGAACACCGGGGAGCTGTTTTTT
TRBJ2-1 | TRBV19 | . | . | CASSIVRGSGVGNEQFF | TGTGCCAGTAGTATAGTCCGGGGGTCGGGAGTAGGCAATGAGCAGTTCTTC
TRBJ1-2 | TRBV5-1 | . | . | CASSLEPSSEGYTF | TGCGCCAGCAGCTTGGAACCCTCTAGCGAGGGCTACACCTTC
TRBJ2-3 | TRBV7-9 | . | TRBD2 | CASSSGLAGGTDTQYF | TGTGCCAGCAGCTCGGGACTAGCGGGAGGCACAGATACGCAGTATTTT
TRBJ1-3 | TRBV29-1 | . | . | CSFLPGYSGNTIYF | TGCAGCTTCCTTCCGGGGTACTCTGGAAACACCATATATTTT
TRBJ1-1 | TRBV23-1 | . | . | CASRGRTVIGLNTEAFF | TGCGCCAGCAGGGGGAGGACTGTAATTGGGCTGAACACTGAAGCTTTCTTT
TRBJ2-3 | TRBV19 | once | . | CASSATSTDTQYF | TGTGCCAGTAGCGCTACTAGCACAGATACGCAGTATTTT
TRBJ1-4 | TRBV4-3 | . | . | CASSQDPQGEKLFF | TGCGCCAGCAGCCAAGATCCACAGGGAGAAAAACTGTTTTTT
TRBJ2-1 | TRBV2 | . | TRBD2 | CAGRLAGASYNEQFF | TGTGCCGGAAGACTAGCGGGAGCCAGCTACAATGAGCAGTTCTTC
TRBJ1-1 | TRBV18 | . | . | CASSPGRNTEAFF | TGTGCCAGCTCACCAGGGCGTAACACTGAAGCTTTCTTT
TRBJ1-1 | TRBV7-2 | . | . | CASSSDRNTEAFF | TGTGCCAGCAGCTCCGACAGAAACACTGAAGCTTTCTTT
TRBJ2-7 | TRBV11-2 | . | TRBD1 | CASSPGTGGYEQYF | TGTGCCAGCAGCCCAGGGACAGGGGGCTACGAGCAGTACTTC
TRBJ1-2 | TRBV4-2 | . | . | CASSQDPGLKGYTF | TGTGCCAGCAGCCAAGATCCGGGACTAAAAGGCTACACCTTC
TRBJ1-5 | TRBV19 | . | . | CASSIRQGYQPQHF | TGTGCCAGTAGTATACGTCAGGGCTATCAGCCCCAGCATTTT
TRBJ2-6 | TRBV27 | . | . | CASKSGANSGANVLTF | TGTGCCAGCAAGTCAGGGGCCAACTCTGGGGCCAACGTCCTGACTTTC
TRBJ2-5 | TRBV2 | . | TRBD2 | CASSPGLAGGETQYF | TGTGCCAGCAGTCCGGGACTAGCGGGAGGAGAGACCCAGTACTTC
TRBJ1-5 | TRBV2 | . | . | CASRDSENQPQHF | TGTGCCAGCAGGGACAGTGAAAATCAGCCCCAGCATTTT
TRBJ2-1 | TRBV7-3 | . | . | CASSFGTPPDNEQFF | TGTGCCAGCAGCTTTGGGACTCCGCCGGACAATGAGCAGTTCTTC
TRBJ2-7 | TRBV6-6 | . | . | CASSTQGPYEQYF | TGTGCCAGCAGTACACAGGGTCCGTACGAGCAGTACTTC
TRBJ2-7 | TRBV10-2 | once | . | CASSPSAAISYEQYF | TGCGCCAGCAGCCCTTCGGCGGCCATATCCTACGAGCAGTACTTC
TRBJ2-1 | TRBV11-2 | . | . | CASSLYSYNEQFF | TGTGCCAGCAGCTTATACTCCTACAATGAGCAGTTCTTC
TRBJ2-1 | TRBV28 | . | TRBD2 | CASGGRVNEQFF | TGTGCCTCGGGGGGAAGGGTTAATGAGCAGTTCTTC
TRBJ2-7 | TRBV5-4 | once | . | CASSLRPGDEQYF | TGTGCCAGCAGCTTAAGGCCGGGGGACGAGCAGTACTTC
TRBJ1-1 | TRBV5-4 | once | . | CASSQQGRGTEAFF | TGTGCCAGCAGTCAACAGGGACGGGGAACTGAAGCTTTCTTT
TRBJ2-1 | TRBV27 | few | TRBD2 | CASSSGLPSYNEQFF | TGTGCCAGCAGTTCGGGACTACCCTCCTACAATGAGCAGTTCTTC
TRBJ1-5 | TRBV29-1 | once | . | CSVDRVVRTGPQHF | TGCAGCGTTGACAGGGTAGTCCGAACGGGGCCCCAGCATTTT
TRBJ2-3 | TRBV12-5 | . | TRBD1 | CASGPGQGGDTQYF | TGTGCTAGTGGTCCCGGACAGGGTGGAGATACGCAGTATTTT
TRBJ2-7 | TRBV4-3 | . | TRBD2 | CASSQEETSGAYEQYF | TGCGCCAGCAGCCAAGAGGAGACTAGCGGAGCCTACGAGCAGTACTTC
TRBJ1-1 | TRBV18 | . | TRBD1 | CASSPTGDGSTEAFF | TGTGCCAGCTCACCAACAGGGGACGGAAGCACTGAAGCTTTCTTT
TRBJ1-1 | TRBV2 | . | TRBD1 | CASSPRGTNTEAFF | TGTGCCAGCAGCCCCAGGGGGACGAACACTGAAGCTTTCTTT
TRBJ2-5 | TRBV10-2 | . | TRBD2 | CASSVGLALETQYF | TGCGCCAGCAGTGTGGGACTAGCGTTGGAGACCCAGTACTTC